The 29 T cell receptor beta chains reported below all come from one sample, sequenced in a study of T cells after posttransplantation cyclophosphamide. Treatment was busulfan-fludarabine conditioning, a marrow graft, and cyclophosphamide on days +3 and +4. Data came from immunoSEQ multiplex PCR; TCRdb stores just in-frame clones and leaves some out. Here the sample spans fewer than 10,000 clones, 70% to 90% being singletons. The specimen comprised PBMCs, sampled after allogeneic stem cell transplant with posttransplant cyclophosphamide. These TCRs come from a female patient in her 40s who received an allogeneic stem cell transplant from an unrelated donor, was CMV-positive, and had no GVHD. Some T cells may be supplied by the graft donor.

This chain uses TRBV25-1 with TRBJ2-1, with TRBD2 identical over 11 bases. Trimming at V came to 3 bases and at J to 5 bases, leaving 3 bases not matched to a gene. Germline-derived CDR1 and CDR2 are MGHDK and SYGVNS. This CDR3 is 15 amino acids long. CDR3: CASSDSGGVHNEQFF. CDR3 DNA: TGTGCCAGCAGTGATAGCGGGGGGGTCCACAATGAGCAGTTCTTC.

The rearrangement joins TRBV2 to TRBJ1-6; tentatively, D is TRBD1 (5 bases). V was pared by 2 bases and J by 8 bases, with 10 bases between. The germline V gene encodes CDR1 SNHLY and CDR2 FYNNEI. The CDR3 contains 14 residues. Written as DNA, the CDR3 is TGTGCCAGCAGTGAACGGGGGGGGGATTCACCCCTCCACTTT. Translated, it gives CASSERGGDSPLHF.

The CDR3 region is CASSLPGAASYEQYF. DNA for the CDR3: TGCGCCAGCAGCTTGCCAGGGGCGGCGTCCTACGAGCAGTACTTC. This chain uses TRBV5-1 with TRBJ2-7, with D maybe TRBD1 (6 bases). The CDR3 contains 15 residues. Germline CDR1 and CDR2: SGHRS and YFSETQ. V was trimmed by 1 base and J by 1 base, leaving 12 bases between them.

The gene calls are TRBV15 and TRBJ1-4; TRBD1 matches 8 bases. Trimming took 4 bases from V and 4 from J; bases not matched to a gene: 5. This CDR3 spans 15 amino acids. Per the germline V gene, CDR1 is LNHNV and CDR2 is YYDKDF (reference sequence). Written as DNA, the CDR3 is TGTGCCACCAGCACAGGGGGCGCGGGTAATGAAAAACTGTTTTTT. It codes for CATSTGGAGNEKLFF. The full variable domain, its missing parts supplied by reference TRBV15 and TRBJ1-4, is DAMVIQNPRYQVTQFGKPVTLSCSQTLNHNVMYWYQQKSSQAPKLLFHYYDKDFNNEADTPDNFQSRRPNTSFCFLDIRSPGLGDTAMYLCATSTGGAGNEKLFFGSGTQLSVL.

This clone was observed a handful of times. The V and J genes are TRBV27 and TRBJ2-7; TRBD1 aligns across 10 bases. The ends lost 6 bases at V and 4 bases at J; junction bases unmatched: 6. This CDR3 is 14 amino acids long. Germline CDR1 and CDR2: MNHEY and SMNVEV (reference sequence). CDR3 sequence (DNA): TGTGCCAGCAGGCAGACAGGGGGCAGGTACGAGCAGTACTTC. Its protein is CASRQTGGRYEQYF.

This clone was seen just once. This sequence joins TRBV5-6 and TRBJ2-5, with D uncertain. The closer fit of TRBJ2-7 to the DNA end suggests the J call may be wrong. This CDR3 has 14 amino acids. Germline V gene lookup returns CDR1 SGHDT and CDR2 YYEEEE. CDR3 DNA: TGTGCCAGCAGCCCTTACTTAAGCTCCTACGAGCAGTACTTC. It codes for CASSPYLSSYEQYF.

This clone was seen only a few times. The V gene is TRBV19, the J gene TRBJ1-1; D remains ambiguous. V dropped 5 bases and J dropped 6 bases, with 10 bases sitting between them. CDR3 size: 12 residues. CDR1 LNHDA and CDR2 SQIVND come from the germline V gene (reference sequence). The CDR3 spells CASSGSRAEAFF. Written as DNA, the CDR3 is TGTGCCAGTAGTGGGTCTCGGGCTGAAGCTTTCTTT.

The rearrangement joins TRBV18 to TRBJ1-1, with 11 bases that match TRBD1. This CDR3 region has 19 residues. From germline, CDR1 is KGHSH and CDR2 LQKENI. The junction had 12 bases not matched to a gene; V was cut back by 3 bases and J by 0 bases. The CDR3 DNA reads TGTGCCAGCTCACCCCAACCAAGGACAGGGGGCACCATGAACACTGAAGCTTTCTTT. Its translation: CASSPQPRTGGTMNTEAFF.

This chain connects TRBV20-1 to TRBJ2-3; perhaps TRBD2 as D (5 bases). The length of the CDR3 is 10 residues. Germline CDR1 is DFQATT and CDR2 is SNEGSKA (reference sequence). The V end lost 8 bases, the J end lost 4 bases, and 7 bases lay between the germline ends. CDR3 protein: CSPRADTQYF. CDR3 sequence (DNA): TGCAGTCCGAGGGCAGATACGCAGTATTTT.

For the CDR3, the DNA is TGTGCCATCAGTGTCGGGACAGAGAGGGGCTATGGCTACACCTTC. This gives the protein CAISVGTERGYGYTF. The chain recombines TRBV10-3 with TRBJ1-2; 7 nucleotides match TRBD1. Germline V gene lookup returns CDR1 ENHRY and CDR2 SYGVKD. CDR3 length equals 15 residues. V gave up 4 bases and J gave up 4 bases; unmatched junction bases: 9.

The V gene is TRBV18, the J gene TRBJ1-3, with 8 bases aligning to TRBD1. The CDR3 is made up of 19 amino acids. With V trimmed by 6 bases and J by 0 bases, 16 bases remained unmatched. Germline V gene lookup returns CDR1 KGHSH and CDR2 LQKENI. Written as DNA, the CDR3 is TGTGCCAGCTCGTTGCTGGGACAGGCCCAGTACAACTCTGGAAACACCATATATTTT. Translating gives CASSLLGQAQYNSGNTIYF.

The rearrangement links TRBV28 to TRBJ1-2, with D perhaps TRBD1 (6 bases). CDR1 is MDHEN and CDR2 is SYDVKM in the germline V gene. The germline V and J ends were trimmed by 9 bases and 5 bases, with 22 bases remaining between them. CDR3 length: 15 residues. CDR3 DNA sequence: TGTGCCAGTCAACGGGGGGGCGCAAATTATTATGGCTACACCTTC. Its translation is CASQRGGANYYGYTF.

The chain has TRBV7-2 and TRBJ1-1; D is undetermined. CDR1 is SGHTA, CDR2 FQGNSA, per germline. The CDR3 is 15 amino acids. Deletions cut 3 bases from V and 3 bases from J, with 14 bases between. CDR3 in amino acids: CASSLGGSFYTEAFF. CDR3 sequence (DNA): TGTGCCAGCAGCTTGGGAGGATCTTTTTACACTGAAGCTTTCTTT.

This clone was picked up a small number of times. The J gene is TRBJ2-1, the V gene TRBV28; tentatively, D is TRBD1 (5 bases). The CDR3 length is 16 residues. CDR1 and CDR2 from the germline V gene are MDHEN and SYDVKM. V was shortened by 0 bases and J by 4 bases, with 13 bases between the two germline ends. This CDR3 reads CASSLWTDNDYNEQFF. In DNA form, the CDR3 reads TGTGCCAGCAGTTTATGGACAGATAATGATTACAATGAGCAGTTCTTC.

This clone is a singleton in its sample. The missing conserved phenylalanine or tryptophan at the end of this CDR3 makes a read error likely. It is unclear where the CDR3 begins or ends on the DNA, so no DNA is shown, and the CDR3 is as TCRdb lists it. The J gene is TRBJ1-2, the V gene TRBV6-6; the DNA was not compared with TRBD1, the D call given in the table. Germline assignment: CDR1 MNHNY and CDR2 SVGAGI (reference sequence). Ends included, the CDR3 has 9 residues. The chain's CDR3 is CASSGQGQI.

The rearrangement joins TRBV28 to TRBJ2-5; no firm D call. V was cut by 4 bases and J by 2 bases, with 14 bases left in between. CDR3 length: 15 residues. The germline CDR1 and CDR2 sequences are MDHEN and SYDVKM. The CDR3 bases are TGTGCCAGCAGTTCCCCGATCCTCACACAAGAGACCCAGTACTTC. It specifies CASSSPILTQETQYF. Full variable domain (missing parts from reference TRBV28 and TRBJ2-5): DVKVTQSSRYLVKRTGEKVFLECVQDMDHENMFWYRQDPGLGLRLIYFSYDVKMKEKGDIPEGYSVSREKKERFSLILESASTNQTSMYLCASSSPILTQETQYFGPGTRLLVL.

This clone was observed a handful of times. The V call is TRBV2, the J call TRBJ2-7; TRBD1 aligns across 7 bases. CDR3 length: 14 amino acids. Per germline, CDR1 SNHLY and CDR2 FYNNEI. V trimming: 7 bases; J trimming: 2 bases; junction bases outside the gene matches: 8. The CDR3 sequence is CASKTGTEAYEQYF. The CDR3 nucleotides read TGTGCCAGCAAGACCGGGACAGAAGCCTACGAGCAGTACTTC. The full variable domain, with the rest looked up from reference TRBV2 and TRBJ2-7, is EPEVTQTPSHQVTQMGQEVILRCVPISNHLYFYWYRQILGQKVEFLVSFYNNEISEKSEIFDDQFSVERPDGSNFTLKIRSTKLEDSAMYFCASKTGTEAYEQYFGPGTRLTVT.

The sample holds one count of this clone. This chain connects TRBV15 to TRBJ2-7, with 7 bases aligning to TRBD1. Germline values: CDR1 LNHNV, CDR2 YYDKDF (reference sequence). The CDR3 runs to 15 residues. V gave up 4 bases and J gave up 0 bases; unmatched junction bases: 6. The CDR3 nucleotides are TGTGCCACCAGCACGGGACAGAGAGTCTCCTACGAGCAGTACTTC. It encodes CATSTGQRVSYEQYF.

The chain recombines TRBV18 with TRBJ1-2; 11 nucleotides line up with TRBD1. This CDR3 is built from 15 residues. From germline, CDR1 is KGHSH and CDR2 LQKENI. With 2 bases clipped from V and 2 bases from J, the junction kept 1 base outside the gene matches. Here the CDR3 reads CASSPGQGANYGYTF. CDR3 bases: TGTGCCAGCTCACCAGGACAGGGGGCCAACTATGGCTACACCTTC. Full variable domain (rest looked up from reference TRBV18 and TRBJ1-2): NAGVMQNPRHLVRRRGQEARLRCSPMKGHSHVYWYRQLPEEGLKFMVYLQKENIIDESGMPKERFSAEFPKEGPSILRIQQVVRGDSAAYFCASSPGQGANYGYTFGSGTRLTVV.

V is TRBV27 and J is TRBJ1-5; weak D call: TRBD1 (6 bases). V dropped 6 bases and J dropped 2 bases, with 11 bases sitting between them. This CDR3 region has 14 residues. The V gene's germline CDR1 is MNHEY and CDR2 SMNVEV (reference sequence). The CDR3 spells CASRPAGGNQPQHF. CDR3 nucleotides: TGTGCCAGCAGGCCGGCAGGGGGCAATCAGCCCCAGCATTTT.

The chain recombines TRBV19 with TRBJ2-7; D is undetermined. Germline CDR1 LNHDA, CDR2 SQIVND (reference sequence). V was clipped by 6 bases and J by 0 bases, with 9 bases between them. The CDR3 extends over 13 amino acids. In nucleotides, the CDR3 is TGTGCCAGTAGCCTGGGCATCTCCTACGAGCAGTACTTC. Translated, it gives CASSLGISYEQYF.

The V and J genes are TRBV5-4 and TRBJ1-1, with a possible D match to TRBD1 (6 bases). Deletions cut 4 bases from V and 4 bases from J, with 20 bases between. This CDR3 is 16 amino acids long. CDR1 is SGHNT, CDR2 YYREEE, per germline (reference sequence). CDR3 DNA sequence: TGTGCCAGCAGCCCACAGGAGGGGGGGTATGGCACTGAAGCTTTCTTT. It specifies CASSPQEGGYGTEAFF.

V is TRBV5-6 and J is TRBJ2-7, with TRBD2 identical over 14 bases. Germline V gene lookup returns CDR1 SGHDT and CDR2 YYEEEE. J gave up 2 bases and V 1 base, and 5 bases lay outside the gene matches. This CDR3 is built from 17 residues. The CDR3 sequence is CASSLIGLAGGPYEQYF. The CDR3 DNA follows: TGTGCCAGCAGCTTGATAGGACTAGCGGGGGGCCCCTACGAGCAGTACTTC.

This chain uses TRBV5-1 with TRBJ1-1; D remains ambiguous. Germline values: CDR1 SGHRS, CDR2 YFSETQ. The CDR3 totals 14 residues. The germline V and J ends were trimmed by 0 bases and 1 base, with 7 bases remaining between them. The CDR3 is CASSLALPNTEAFF. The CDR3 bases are TGCGCCAGCAGCTTGGCGCTACCGAACACTGAAGCTTTCTTT.

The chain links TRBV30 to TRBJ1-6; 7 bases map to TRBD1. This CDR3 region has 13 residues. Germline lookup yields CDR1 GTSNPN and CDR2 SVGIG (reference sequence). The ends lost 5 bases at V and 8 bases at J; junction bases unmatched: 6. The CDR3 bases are TGTGCCTGGGGACGACAGGGAGATTCACCCCTCCACTTT. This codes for CAWGRQGDSPLHF.

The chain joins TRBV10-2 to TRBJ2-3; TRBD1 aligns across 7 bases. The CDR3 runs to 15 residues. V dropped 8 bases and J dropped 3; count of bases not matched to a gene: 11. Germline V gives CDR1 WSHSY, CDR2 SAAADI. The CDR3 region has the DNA TGCGCCAGCGGCCGACAGGGATGGGTGACAGATACGCAGTATTTT. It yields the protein CASGRQGWVTDTQYF.

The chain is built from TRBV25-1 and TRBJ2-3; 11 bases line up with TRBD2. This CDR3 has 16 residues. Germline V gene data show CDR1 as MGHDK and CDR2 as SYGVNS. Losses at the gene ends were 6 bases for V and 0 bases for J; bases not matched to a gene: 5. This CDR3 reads CASRPGLAVSTDTQYF. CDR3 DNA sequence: TGTGCCAGCAGACCGGGACTAGCGGTTAGCACAGATACGCAGTATTTT.

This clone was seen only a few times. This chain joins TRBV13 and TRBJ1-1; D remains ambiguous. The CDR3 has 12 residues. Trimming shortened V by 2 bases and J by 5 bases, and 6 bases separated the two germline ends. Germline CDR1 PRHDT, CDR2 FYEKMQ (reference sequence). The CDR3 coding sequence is TGTGCCAGCAGCTTAACGGGGACTGAAGCTTTCTTT. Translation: CASSLTGTEAFF.

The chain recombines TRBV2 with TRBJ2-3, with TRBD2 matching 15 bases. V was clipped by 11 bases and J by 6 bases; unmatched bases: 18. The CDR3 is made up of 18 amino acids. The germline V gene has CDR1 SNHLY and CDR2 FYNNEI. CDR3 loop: CAPPAGTSGGPYLDTQYF. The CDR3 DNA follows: TGTGCCCCCCCCGCCGGGACTAGCGGGGGGCCCTATCTGGATACGCAGTATTTT.